Below, 29 T cell receptor beta chains from the same sample are listed, as sequenced in a study of blood T cell repertoires in COVID-19. Clones were read by immunoSEQ multiplex PCR, and TCRdb kept only the in-frame ones, dropping some. This table holds about 300,000 clones, less than 85% found once. The sample consisted of peripheral blood. The source is a human donor with COVID-19, enrolled during active disease. The donor label of this sample is uncertain.

This clone was seen a few times. The chain carries TRBV5-1 and TRBJ1-1; D perhaps matches TRBD1 (5 bases). The CDR3 length is 15 residues. The germline V gene encodes CDR1 SGHRS and CDR2 YFSETQ. The V end was cut by 0 bases, the J end by 3 bases, with 12 bases between. In DNA, the CDR3 is TGCGCCAGCAGCTTGGATTCAGGGAAGTACACTGAAGCTTTCTTT. Its translation is CASSLDSGKYTEAFF.

The CDR3 protein is CAWSDRYGYTF. In DNA form, the CDR3 reads TGTGCCTGGAGTGACAGATATGGCTACACCTTC. The gene calls are TRBV30 and TRBJ1-2; D gene ambiguous. The CDR3 is made up of 11 amino acids. Germline V gives CDR1 GTSNPN, CDR2 SVGIG (reference sequence). The V end was cut by 1 base, the J end by 5 bases, with 5 bases between.

This clone was seen just once. The V call is TRBV3-1 (or the pseudogene TRBV3-2), the J call TRBJ2-5; TRBD2 agrees at 14 bases. Germline V lookup: CDR1 LGHDT, CDR2 YNNKEL (reference sequence). This CDR3 has 19 amino acids. V was clipped by 8 bases and J by 4 bases; unmatched bases: 18. CDR3 amino acids: CASVPGLAGAEGPGETQYF. The CDR3 DNA reads TGTGCCAGCGTACCGGGACTAGCGGGAGCGGAGGGGCCCGGAGAGACCCAGTACTTC.

For the CDR3, the DNA is TGTGCCAGCAGCGTAGGAGCGGGAGGGATGGGCACAGATACGCAGTATTTT. This sequence encodes CASSVGAGGMGTDTQYF. This sequence joins TRBV9 and TRBJ2-3, with 10 bases lining up with TRBD2. The CDR3 length is 17 residues. The ends lost 0 bases at V and 1 base at J; junction bases unmatched: 5. Germline V gene lookup returns CDR1 SGDLS and CDR2 YYNGEE.

The V call is TRBV27, the J call TRBJ1-4, with 10 positions matching TRBD1. This CDR3 is 15 amino acids long. Germline V gives CDR1 MNHEY, CDR2 SMNVEV (reference sequence). Losses at the gene ends were 5 bases for V and 8 bases for J; bases not matched to a gene: 8. The CDR3 region has the DNA TGTGCCAGCAGTCCACCGACAGGGGGCCGCGAAAAACTGTTTTTT. Residues: CASSPPTGGREKLFF.

This chain uses TRBV11-2 with TRBJ2-3; possible D gene TRBD2, 7 bases. The length of the CDR3 is 15 residues. Per germline, CDR1 SGHAT and CDR2 FQNNGV. V was trimmed by 2 bases and J by 5 bases, leaving 14 bases between them. The CDR3 DNA sequence: TGTGCCAGCAGCTTAAGGGGAGGGGGGCAAGATACGCAGTATTTT. It codes for CASSLRGGGQDTQYF.

V and J are TRBV15 and TRBJ2-1; TRBD2 agrees at 7 bases. Germline lookup yields CDR1 LNHNV and CDR2 YYDKDF (reference sequence). The CDR3 is 17 amino acids. J gave up 4 bases and V 1 base, and 10 bases lay outside the gene matches. The CDR3 region is CATSRGEGGPGYNEQFF. The CDR3 DNA sequence: TGTGCCACCAGCAGAGGCGAGGGAGGGCCTGGGTACAATGAGCAGTTCTTC.

The rearrangement links TRBV5-1 to TRBJ2-7, with 8 positions matching TRBD1. The trim removed 0 bases at V and 4 bases at J, leaving 6 bases unmatched. CDR1 and CDR2 (germline): SGHRS, YFSETQ. CDR3 length: 15 amino acids. The CDR3 bases are TGCGCCAGCAGCTTGGGACAGGGGATCGCGTACGAGCAGTACTTC. Its protein is CASSLGQGIAYEQYF.

The J gene is TRBJ2-5, the V gene TRBV7-2; D not resolved. CDR3 length: 15 amino acids. The V gene's germline CDR1 is SGHTA and CDR2 FQGNSA. The V end lost 4 bases, the J end lost 1 base, and 13 bases lay between the germline ends. CDR3 residues: CASSWAGKPQETQYF. The CDR3 coding sequence is TGTGCCAGCAGCTGGGCTGGCAAACCCCAAGAGACCCAGTACTTC.

This clone was seen more than once but under ten times. V usage is TRBV21-1 and J usage is TRBJ2-4; the table's D gene call, TRBD1, was not cross checked with the DNA. TRBV21-1 is marked as a pseudogene. This CDR3 region has 17 residues. This CDR3 reads CASSKGGGKRAKNIQYF. As DNA, the CDR3 is TGTGCCAGCAGCAAAGGAGGGGGAAAGAGGGCCAAAAACATTCAGTACTTC.

This clone was seen only once. The chain couples TRBV7-2 to TRBJ2-6; 10 nucleotides align to TRBD1. The CDR3 loop spans 20 amino acids. Germline-derived CDR1 and CDR2 are SGHTA and FQGNSA. V trimming: 0 bases; J trimming: 0 bases; junction bases outside the gene matches: 8. Here the CDR3 DNA reads TGTGCCAGCAGCTTAGCGGTGGGACAGGGGTTAAGCTCTGGGGCCAACGTCCTGACTTTC. Translated, it gives CASSLAVGQGLSSGANVLTF.

The rearrangement uses TRBV6-5 and TRBJ2-3; 7 bases are shared with TRBD1. Germline CDR1 is MNHEY and CDR2 is SVGAGI. The CDR3 has 15 residues. The junction had 10 bases not matched to a gene; V was cut back by 8 bases and J by 2 bases. The CDR3: CASLSWDRDTDTQYF. The CDR3 DNA reads as TGTGCCAGCTTAAGTTGGGACAGAGACACAGATACGCAGTATTTT.

CDR3 DNA sequence: TGTGCCAGCCTCAGGGACAGACTCACCTCTGGGGCCAACGTCCTGACTTTC. Its translation is CASLRDRLTSGANVLTF. The rearrangement links TRBV7-2 to TRBJ2-6; 7 bases map to TRBD1. Germline V CDR1 and CDR2: SGHTA, FQGNSA. The CDR3 runs to 17 residues. V was pared by 8 bases and J by 0 bases, with 10 bases of the junction left unmatched. Full variable domain (missing parts from reference TRBV7-2 and TRBJ2-6): GAGVSQSPSNKVTEKGKDVELRCDPISGHTALYWYRQSLGQGLEFLIYFQGNSAPDKSGLPSDRFSAERTGGSVSTLTIQRTQQEDSAVYLCASLRDRLTSGANVLTFGAGSRLTVL.

The chain employs TRBV7-2 and TRBJ1-3, with no clear D. CDR1 is SGHTA, CDR2 FQGNSA, per germline. V lost 0 bases to trimming and J lost 0 bases, with 3 bases between them. The CDR3 covers 14 residues. The CDR3 here is CASSLARSGNTIYF. DNA for the CDR3: TGTGCCAGCAGCTTAGCCCGCTCTGGAAACACCATATATTTT.

V and J are TRBV5-4 and TRBJ2-1, with TRBD2 as a possible D gene (5 bases). The length of the CDR3 is 15 residues. Germline CDR1 reads SGHNT; CDR2 reads YYREEE (reference sequence). V dropped 0 bases and J dropped 5 bases, with 12 bases sitting between them. CDR3 residues: CASSLAGVKDNEQFF. The CDR3 coding sequence is TGTGCCAGCAGCTTGGCCGGGGTGAAGGACAATGAGCAGTTCTTC.

The J gene is TRBJ2-1, the V gene TRBV7-8, with 8 bases identical to TRBD2. V lost 1 base, J lost 4 bases, and 6 bases stayed unmatched. This CDR3 is 16 amino acids long. CDR1 is SGHVS and CDR2 is FQNEAQ in the germline V gene. CDR3 DNA: TGTGCCAGCAGCTTAGGAGGAGCTAGCGGGTACAATGAGCAGTTCTTC. Amino acids: CASSLGGASGYNEQFF.

J is TRBJ2-1 and V is TRBV15, with 7 bases that match TRBD1. This CDR3 is 15 amino acids long. J was trimmed by 16 bases and V by 0 bases; bases with no gene match: 15. The germline V gene encodes CDR1 LNHNV and CDR2 YYDKDF (reference sequence). CDR3 amino acids: CATSRDLVETGSVFF. For the CDR3, the DNA is TGTGCCACCAGCAGAGATCTTGTTGAGACAGGGAGTGTTTTCTTC.

Worth noting for this clone: A read error may account for a junction end that differs from germline. The J gene is TRBJ2-7, the V gene TRBV7-6, with 14 bases identical to TRBD2. Germline values: CDR1 SGHVS, CDR2 FNYEAQ. The CDR3 is 14 residues long. As DNA, the CDR3 is TGTGCCAGCAGCGGTAGGGGACTAGCGGGGGAGCAGTATTTC. Amino acids: CASSGRGLAGEQYF.

The V call is TRBV27, the J call TRBJ2-1; the match to TRBD2 covers 8 bases. Germline trimming cut 5 bases from V and 4 bases from J; bases unmatched to any gene: 10. This CDR3 is built from 16 residues. The germline V gene has CDR1 MNHEY and CDR2 SMNVEV (reference sequence). CDR3 nucleotide sequence: TGTGCCAGCAGTAGCCGGGTGACTAGCGTTTACAATGAGCAGTTCTTC. This translates into CASSSRVTSVYNEQFF.

The chain links TRBV21-1 to TRBJ2-1; the table's D call of TRBD1 was not tested on the DNA. TRBV21-1 has pseudogene status. This CDR3 is built from 16 residues. The CDR3 coding sequence is TGTGCCAGCATCCTCGGGACAGGGTACTCCTACAATGAGCAGTTCTTC. Amino acid sequence: CASILGTGYSYNEQFF.

V gene TRBV7-9 combines with J gene TRBJ1-2; unclear D gene. CDR3 length: 14 amino acids. The germline V gene has CDR1 SEHNR and CDR2 FQNEAQ (reference sequence). With 2 bases removed from V and 2 bases from J, the gap between germline ends came to 9 bases. In DNA, the CDR3 is TGTGCCAGCAGCTTACCTGGGCAGAACTATGGCTACACCTTC. Protein product: CASSLPGQNYGYTF.

The J gene is TRBJ2-1, the V gene TRBV27; D not resolved. This CDR3 spans 11 amino acids. Trimming took 6 bases from V and 7 from J, leaving 7 bases between them. CDR1 MNHEY and CDR2 SMNVEV come from the germline V gene (reference sequence). DNA for the CDR3: TGTGCCAGCAGGATACGGAATGAGCAGTTCTTC. This gives the protein CASRIRNEQFF.

This clone appeared once. This chain joins TRBV4-2 and TRBJ2-1; TRBD2 matches at 13 bases. Germline CDR1 is LGHNA and CDR2 is YNFKEQ. The CDR3 runs 17 residues. The V and J ends lost 4 bases and 5 bases, in that order; junction bases with no gene match: 8. DNA of the CDR3: TGTGCCAGCAGCCCGCGGGGACTAGCGGGACCCAACAATGAGCAGTTCTTC. Translation gives CASSPRGLAGPNNEQFF.

CDR3 protein: CASSLDRDSSTDTQYF. CDR3 bases: TGTGCCAGCAGCTTGGATAGGGACTCTAGCACAGATACGCAGTATTTT. The chain carries TRBV5-4 and TRBJ2-3, with a weak D call TRBD2 (6 bases). The CDR3 has 16 amino acids. The germline V gene has CDR1 SGHNT and CDR2 YYREEE (reference sequence). Deletions cut 0 bases from V and 0 bases from J, with 11 bases between.

In its sample, this clone was seen a few times. The rearrangement links TRBV18 to TRBJ2-7; 8 bases fit TRBD1. V trimming: 4 bases; J trimming: 3 bases; junction bases outside the gene matches: 2. Germline loops: CDR1 KGHSH, CDR2 LQKENI. The CDR3 spans 13 residues. The CDR3 spells CASSLGQGYEQYF. The CDR3 DNA is TGTGCCAGCTCACTAGGACAGGGCTACGAGCAGTACTTC.

This clone was detected a few times. V gene TRBV19 combines with J gene TRBJ1-6; D remains ambiguous. V dropped 6 bases and J dropped 7 bases, with 16 bases sitting between them. The CDR3 has 15 residues. In germline, CDR1 is LNHDA, CDR2 SQIVND (reference sequence). CDR3 in DNA: TGTGCCAGTAGCCCGGCCCCCCAGGCGAATTCACCCCTCCACTTT. It translates to CASSPAPQANSPLHF. The variable domain in full, with the rest retrieved from reference TRBV19 and TRBJ1-6, is DGGITQSPKYLFRKEGQNVTLSCEQNLNHDAMYWYRQDPGQGLRLIYYSQIVNDFQKGDIAEGYSVSREKKESFPLTVTSAQKNPTAFYLCASSPAPQANSPLHFGNGTRLTVT.

The CDR3 coding sequence is TGTGCCAGTAGTATGGCGACAGTTGCTAAAAGTGAGCAGTTCTTC. Translation: CASSMATVAKSEQFF. V and J are TRBV19 and TRBJ2-1; TRBD1 might be the D (5 bases). Trimming took off 3 bases at V and 9 bases at J, with 18 bases between the two ends. Germline V gene sequence: CDR1 LNHDA, CDR2 SQIVND (reference sequence). This CDR3 contains 15 residues.

CDR3 residues: CASSLDRQDTGELFF. CDR3 in DNA: TGTGCCAGCTCACTGGACCGACAGGACACCGGGGAGCTGTTTTTT. The chain links TRBV18 to TRBJ2-2; a possible D gene is TRBD1 (6 bases). Trimming removed 4 bases from V and 3 bases from J, with 12 bases in between. CDR1 is KGHSH and CDR2 is LQKENI in the germline V gene. The CDR3 spans 15 residues.

V is TRBV5-6 and J is TRBJ2-3, with D possibly TRBD2 on 5 matching bases. CDR3 length: 13 amino acids. CDR1 is SGHDT, CDR2 YYEEEE, per germline. The germline V and J ends were trimmed by 4 bases and 5 bases, with 11 bases remaining between them. CDR3 bases: TGTGCCAGCAGCCGACCGGGGATAGATACGCAGTATTTT. This sequence encodes CASSRPGIDTQYF.